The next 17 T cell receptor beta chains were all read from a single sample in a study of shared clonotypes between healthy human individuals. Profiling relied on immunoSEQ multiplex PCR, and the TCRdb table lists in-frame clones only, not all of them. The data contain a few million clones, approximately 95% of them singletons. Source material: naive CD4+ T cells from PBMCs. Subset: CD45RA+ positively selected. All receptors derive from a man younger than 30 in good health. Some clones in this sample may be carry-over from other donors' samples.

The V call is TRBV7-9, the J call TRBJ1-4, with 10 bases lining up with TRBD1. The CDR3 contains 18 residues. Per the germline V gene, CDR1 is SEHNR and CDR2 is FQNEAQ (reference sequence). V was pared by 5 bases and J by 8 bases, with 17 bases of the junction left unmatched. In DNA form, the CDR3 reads TGTGCCAGCAGCCCCCGGCAAACCGGGACAGGGGATAGGGAAAAACTGTTTTTT. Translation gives CASSPRQTGTGDREKLFF.

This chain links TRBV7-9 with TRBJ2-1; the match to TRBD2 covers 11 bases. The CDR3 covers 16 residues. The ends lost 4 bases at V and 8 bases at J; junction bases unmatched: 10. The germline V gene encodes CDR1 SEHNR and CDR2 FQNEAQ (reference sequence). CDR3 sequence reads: CASSSLLAGGSDEQFF. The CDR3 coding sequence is TGTGCCAGCAGCTCCCTTCTAGCGGGAGGTTCGGATGAGCAGTTCTTC. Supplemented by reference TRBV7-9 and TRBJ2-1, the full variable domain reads DTGVSQNPRHKITKRGQNVTFRCDPISEHNRLYWYRQTLGQGPEFLTYFQNEAQLEKSRLLSDRFSAERPKGSFSTLEIQRTEQGDSAMYLCASSSLLAGGSDEQFFGPGTRLTVL.

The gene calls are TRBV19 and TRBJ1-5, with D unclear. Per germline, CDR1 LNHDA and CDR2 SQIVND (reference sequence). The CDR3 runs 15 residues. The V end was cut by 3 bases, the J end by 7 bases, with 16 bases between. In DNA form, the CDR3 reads TGTGCCAGTAGTATTGAAGTGAAATCTGGGCAGCCCCAGCATTTT. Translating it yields CASSIEVKSGQPQHF.

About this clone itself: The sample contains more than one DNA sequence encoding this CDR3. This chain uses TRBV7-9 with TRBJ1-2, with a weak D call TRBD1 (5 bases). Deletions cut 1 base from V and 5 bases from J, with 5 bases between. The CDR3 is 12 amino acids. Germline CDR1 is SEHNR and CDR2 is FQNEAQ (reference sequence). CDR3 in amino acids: CASSLGGYGYTF. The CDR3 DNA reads TGTGCCAGCAGCTTAGGGGGGTATGGCTACACCTTC. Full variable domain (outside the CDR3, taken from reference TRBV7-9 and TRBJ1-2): DTGVSQNPRHKITKRGQNVTFRCDPISEHNRLYWYRQTLGQGPEFLTYFQNEAQLEKSRLLSDRFSAERPKGSFSTLEIQRTEQGDSAMYLCASSLGGYGYTFGSGTRLTVV.

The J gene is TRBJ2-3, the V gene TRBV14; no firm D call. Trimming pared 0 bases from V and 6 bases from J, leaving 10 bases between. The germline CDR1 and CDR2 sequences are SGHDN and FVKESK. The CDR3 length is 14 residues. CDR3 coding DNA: TGTGCCAGCAGCCAAGATTGGGCCTCCGATACGCAGTATTTT. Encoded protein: CASSQDWASDTQYF.

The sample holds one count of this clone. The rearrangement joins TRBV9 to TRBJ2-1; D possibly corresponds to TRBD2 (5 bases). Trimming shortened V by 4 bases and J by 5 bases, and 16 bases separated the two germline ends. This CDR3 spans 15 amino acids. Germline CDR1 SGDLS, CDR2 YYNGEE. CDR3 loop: CASSPRGAINNEQFF. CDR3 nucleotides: TGTGCCAGCAGCCCCCGGGGAGCGATCAACAATGAGCAGTTCTTC.

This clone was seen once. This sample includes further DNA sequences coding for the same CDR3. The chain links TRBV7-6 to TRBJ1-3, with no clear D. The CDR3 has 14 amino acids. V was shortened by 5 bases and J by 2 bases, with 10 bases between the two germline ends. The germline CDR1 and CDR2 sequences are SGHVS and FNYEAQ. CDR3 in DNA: TGTGCCAGCAGCCTCCCGGGGACTGGAAACACCATATATTTT. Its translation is CASSLPGTGNTIYF.

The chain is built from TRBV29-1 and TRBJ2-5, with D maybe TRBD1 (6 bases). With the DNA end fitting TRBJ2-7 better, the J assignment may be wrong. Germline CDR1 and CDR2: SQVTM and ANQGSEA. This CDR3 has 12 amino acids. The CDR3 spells CSINRDSYEQYF. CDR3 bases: TGCAGCATTAACAGGGACTCCTACGAGCAGTACTTC.

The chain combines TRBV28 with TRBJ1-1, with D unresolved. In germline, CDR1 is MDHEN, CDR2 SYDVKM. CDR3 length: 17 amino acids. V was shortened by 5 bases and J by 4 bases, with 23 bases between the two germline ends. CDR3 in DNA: TGTGCCAGCAGTCCACAAAAGGCGGCCCTACCTTTCACTGAAGCTTTCTTT. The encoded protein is CASSPQKAALPFTEAFF.

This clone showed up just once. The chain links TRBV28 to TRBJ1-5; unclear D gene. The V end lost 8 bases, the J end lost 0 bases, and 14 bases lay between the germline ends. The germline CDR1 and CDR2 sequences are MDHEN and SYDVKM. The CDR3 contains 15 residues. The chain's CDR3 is CASGPDGYSNQPQHF. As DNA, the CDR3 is TGTGCCAGCGGGCCGGACGGTTATAGCAATCAGCCCCAGCATTTT.

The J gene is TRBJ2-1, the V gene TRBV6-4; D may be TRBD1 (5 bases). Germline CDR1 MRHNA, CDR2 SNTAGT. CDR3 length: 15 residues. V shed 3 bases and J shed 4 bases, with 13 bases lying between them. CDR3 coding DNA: TGTGCCAGCAGTGAACATGGGGCGAAGTACAATGAGCAGTTCTTC. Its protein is CASSEHGAKYNEQFF.

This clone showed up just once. CDR3 DNA sequence: TGTGCCAGCAGTGCACTAGCGGGCGTCTTAGAGCAGTTCTTC. This encodes CASSALAGVLEQFF. The chain carries TRBV6-4 and TRBJ2-1; TRBD2 matches at 9 bases. This CDR3 region has 14 residues. Germline assignment: CDR1 MRHNA and CDR2 SNTAGT. V lost 4 bases, J lost 10 bases, and 8 bases stayed unmatched.

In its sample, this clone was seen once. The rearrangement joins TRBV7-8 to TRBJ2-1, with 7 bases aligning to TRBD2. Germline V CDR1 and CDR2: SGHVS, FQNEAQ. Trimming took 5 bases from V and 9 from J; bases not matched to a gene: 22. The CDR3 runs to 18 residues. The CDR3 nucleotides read TGTGCCAGCAGCCCTGGGTGGGGAGGTAGCGGGTTGGGGACTGAGCAGTTCTTC. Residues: CASSPGWGGSGLGTEQFF.

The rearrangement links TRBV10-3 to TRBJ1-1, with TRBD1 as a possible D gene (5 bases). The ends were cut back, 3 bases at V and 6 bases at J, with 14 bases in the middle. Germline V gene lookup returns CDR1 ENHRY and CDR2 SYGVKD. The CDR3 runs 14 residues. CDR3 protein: CAISDRTKQSEAFF. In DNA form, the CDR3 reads TGTGCCATCAGTGACCGGACAAAGCAATCTGAAGCTTTCTTT.

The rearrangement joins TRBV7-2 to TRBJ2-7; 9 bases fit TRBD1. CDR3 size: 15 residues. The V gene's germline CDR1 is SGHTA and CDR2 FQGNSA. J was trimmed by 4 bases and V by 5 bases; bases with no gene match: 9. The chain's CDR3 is CASSRPPGQGYEQYF. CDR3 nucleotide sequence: TGTGCCAGCAGCCGACCTCCGGGACAGGGTTACGAGCAGTACTTC.

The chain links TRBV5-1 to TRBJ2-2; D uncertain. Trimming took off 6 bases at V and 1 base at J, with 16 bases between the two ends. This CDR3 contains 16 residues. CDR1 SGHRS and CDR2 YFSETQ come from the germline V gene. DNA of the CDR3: TGCGCCAGCACCCCCCTTGTCCAGGAGAACACCGGGGAGCTGTTTTTT. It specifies CASTPLVQENTGELFF.

CDR3 in amino acids: CASSLDRTSGNQETQYF. The CDR3 DNA follows: TGTGCCAGCAGCTTAGATCGCACTAGCGGGAACCAAGAGACCCAGTACTTC. The V call is TRBV7-2, the J call TRBJ2-5; 10 bases are a match to TRBD2. The J segment lost 0 bases and the V segment lost 1 base, leaving 5 bases of the junction unmatched. The germline gives CDR1 SGHTA, CDR2 FQGNSA. CDR3 length: 17 amino acids.